The subject of this entry is one TCR beta chain. This clonotype was picked up many times. This clone's antigen is unknown. No quality values exist for individual bases; no much larger clone is one base distant. The TCR beta CDR3 regions were amplified from RNA transcripts. The TCR CDR3 was subjected to a first round of RT-PCR using the HTBI primer set and the Qiagen OneStep RT-PCR kit. The libraries were constructed in a second round of multiplex PCR and then size-selected and purified. Paired-end sequencing of the libraries was performed with 100 bp reads on an Illumina HiSeq2000. The authors' pipeline ran thus. SOAPnuke was used to process the raw data, throwing out any read that contained adapters or uncalled bases, had a mean Phred below 15, or lacked an exact constant-primer or identifier match. High-quality paired reads were merged with COPE v1.2.5, and unique nucleotide sequences were defined as clonotypes. Clonotypes were aligned to IMGT TRBV, TRBD and TRBJ reference segments using MiTCR v1.1. The analysis included only V-J combinations with a frequency above 0.0001, which together covered 99.2% of the repertoires. A TCS score was defined as the ratio of F50 (clonal expansion) to E x V (chaos), with BLOSUM62-based TCRdist applied between CDR3 peptides within each V-J. Welch's t-statistics and random forest reduced 514 V-J features to 10 to 15, which were used in a naive Bayes classifier (R e1071). In-frame beta chains were kept once TCRdb had trimmed the public reads at Q25 with fastp and called clones with MiXCR. Every entry covers one CDR3 protein and lists the most common genes and DNA from its rows. The V and J calls, along with clone size, are taken from TCRdb and not from the paper's own processing. In all, the sample holds 300,000 to 350,000 distinct CDR3 sequences, and 18% of those were seen once. Around 47% of the sample comes from the top ten.

This sample stems from a study of T cells in Graves' hyperthyroidism and ophthalmopathy (dated by TCRdb to about 2019). Study-level background: Peripheral blood was sampled at the time of initial diagnosis, prior to any treatment. TCR V-J signatures able to tell the groups apart were searched for in a discovery cohort of 100 or so patients, of whom over 40 had Graves' ophthalmopathy and 55 to 60 had stable Graves' hyperthyroidism. Prospective prediction of ophthalmopathy was tested in an independent validation cohort consisting of 18 to 20 hyperthyroidism patients and some 15 patients who later progressed to ophthalmopathy. The roughly 99 discovery patients were divided at random into training and test sets in a 7:3 ratio. Thyroid tissue and blood T-cell repertoires from about six Graves' hyperthyroidism patients were also compared in the study. Following sampling, methimazole starting at 30 mg daily was given to hyperthyroidism patients, and high-dose intravenous methylprednisolone was given to ophthalmopathy patients. According to the paper, TCR Vbeta CDR3 sequencing was carried out on some 140 peripheral blood samples, which came from about 45 ophthalmopathy, roughly 75 hyperthyroidism and approximately 17 progressor patients. General study outcomes and caveats: A model built on a 13 V-J signature distinguished ophthalmopathy from stable hyperthyroidism, reaching about 89% sensitivity and about 81% specificity in cross-validation and 80%/75% in testing. In validation, the model predicted progression to ophthalmopathy with roughly 66% sensitivity and approximately 78% specificity, a median of 6.5 months before onset. Most expanded thyroid clonotypes (frequency above 0.001) were also found in blood, which suggests that blood repertoires may mirror thyroid immune responses. No statistical method was used to set the sample size in advance, and investigators knew the group allocation.

Taken from the germline V gene, the CDR1 and CDR2 loops are SGHTA and FQGNSA. V is clipped by 5 bases and J by 0 bases, and the sequence between their germline boundaries is 20 bases long. The cysteine opens and the valine closes a CDR3 of 17 amino acids. Only the CDR3 part of the read is kept: 51 bases, read in frame from the first base. Graves' hyperthyroidism was defined as stable when no progression to ophthalmopathy occurred over 18 months of follow-up. Hyperthyroidism patients were aged 18 to 65 years and newly diagnosed, with disease duration of less than 2 months. Any patient with an uncontrolled infection, another autoimmune disease, pregnancy or lactation was excluded. Diagnoses relied on clinical symptoms, serum thyroxine and TRAb, thyroid ultrasound and orbital computed tomography. Ficoll-Paque density gradient centrifugation was used to isolate PBMCs from under 11 ml of fresh peripheral blood. Trizol reagent was used to extract total RNA, and RNA quality was then checked on an Agilent 2100 Bioanalyzer.

The chain uses TRBV7-2 and TRBJ2-7, with the D segment identity uncertain. This receptor was taken from a woman aged 45-59 years with Graves' hyperthyroidism. Sample: blood. For the CDR3, the sequence is CASSPSSGQASSYEQYV. Read as DNA, the sequence is TGTGCCAGCAGCCCATCCTCCGGGCAGGCGAGCTCCTACGAGCAGTACGTC.